This T cell receptor beta chain comes out of a study of cytomegalovirus exposure and HLA in healthy donors. The CDR3 spans 14 residues. Germline V gives CDR1 LGHNA, CDR2 YSLEER. The V gene end was trimmed by 5 bases and the J gene end by 8 bases; junction bases not matched to a gene: 9. 13 Jbeta primers and 60 Vbeta primers were used for the PCR. Clones were sequenced by immunoSEQ multiplex PCR, and TCRdb holds only the in-frame ones, with some missing. The table shows about 57,000 clones, with around 83% occurring only once. The rearrangement uses TRBV4-3 and TRBJ1-2; 9 bases fit TRBD1. Source material: PBMCs. The TCR was taken from a man between 25 and 39 years old in good health and CMV-seronegative. The CDR3, as DNA: TGCGCCAGCAGCGTAACAGGGGGCTTGAAAGGCTACACCTTC. This codes for CASSVTGGLKGYTF.